This entry describes one TCR beta chain. Germline loops: CDR1 LNHNV, CDR2 YYDKDF (reference sequence). V was pared by 1 base and J by 7 bases, with 6 bases of the junction left unmatched. The CDR3 is 16 amino acids. RNA amounts of roughly 0.45 to 1 ug underwent reverse transcription with random hexamers. TCRdb recomputed calls from the immunoSEQ multiplex PCR reads with MiXCR, one row per CDR3 protein. The sample includes roughly 200,000 distinct CDR3 sequences, 90% to 95% of them seen just once. The sample comes from a study of CD8 T cells in Susac syndrome. This TCR was sampled from a human donor with Susac syndrome. The source material was CD4+ T cells from PBMCs. The rearrangement joins TRBV15 to TRBJ2-1, with 11 nucleotides matching TRBD2. The CDR3 sequence is CATSRVLAGAGNEQFF. The DNA for the CDR3 is TGTGCCACCAGCAGAGTACTAGCGGGAGCGGGAAATGAGCAGTTCTTC.